One sample yielded the 17 T cell receptor beta chains listed below, sequenced in a study of shared clonotypes between healthy human individuals (dated by TCRdb to 2020 to 2021). Libraries were built with the immunoSEQ multiplex PCR assay. As stored in TCRdb, this immuneACCESS dataset retains in-frame rearrangements with V and J assigned. A fraction of the clones does not appear; measured against another copy, unresolved V genes explain less than half of the discrepancy, and the remainder lacks a known reason. The sample records approximately 720,000 clones, around 72% of which are singletons. The ten largest make up about 2% of the sample. Material for sequencing was memory CD4+ T cells sorted from blood. Reading the label with the study, this specimen's cell subset or site is: CD45RA-negative fraction. These receptor sequences come from a woman in her twenties or thirties in good health.

The chain couples TRBV18 to TRBJ1-1, with D perhaps matching TRBD1 (5 bases). Between the trimmed V and J ends, which lost 2 bases and 3 bases, there was a span of 10 bases. CDR1 is KGHSH and CDR2 is LQKENI in the germline V gene. The CDR3 is 14 amino acids. CDR3 sequence: CASSPERGHTEAFF. The CDR3 nucleotides are TGTGCCAGCTCACCAGAGAGGGGCCACACTGAAGCTTTCTTT.

The rearrangement joins TRBV28 to TRBJ1-2; the match to TRBD1 covers 11 bases. J was trimmed by 4 bases and V by 2 bases; bases with no gene match: 3. Per germline, CDR1 MDHEN and CDR2 SYDVKM. This CDR3 has 15 residues. The CDR3 bases are TGTGCCAGCAGTTTAGGGACAGGGGGGGTCTATGGCTACACCTTC. As protein: CASSLGTGGVYGYTF.

This clone was recorded many times. The rearrangement uses TRBV5-8 and TRBJ1-1, with D hard to call. V shed 1 base and J shed 0 bases, with 10 bases lying between them. The length of the CDR3 is 15 residues. Germline V gene data show CDR1 as SGHTS and CDR2 as YDEGEE. DNA for the CDR3: TGTGCCAGCAGCTTGCGCCCCGAAATGAACACTGAAGCTTTCTTT. Translated: CASSLRPEMNTEAFF.

The V gene is TRBV6-4, the J gene TRBJ1-5; D is perhaps TRBD1 (5 bases). Deletions cut 4 bases from V and 0 bases from J, with 25 bases between. CDR1 MRHNA and CDR2 SNTAGT come from the germline V gene. The length of the CDR3 is 20 residues. CDR3 sequence (DNA): TGTGCCAGCAGTGCCCTCCGACAGACAATAACCCCTTATAGCAATCAGCCCCAGCATTTT. This sequence encodes CASSALRQTITPYSNQPQHF.

This clone occurred a few times. The chain joins TRBV7-9 to TRBJ1-1; D is possibly TRBD1 (5 bases). The CDR3 runs 13 residues. Trimming took off 5 bases at V and 1 base at J, with 8 bases between the two ends. The germline V gene has CDR1 SEHNR and CDR2 FQNEAQ (reference sequence). CDR3 coding DNA: TGTGCCAGCAGCCAGGGTGGGAACACTGAAGCTTTCTTT. Its translation is CASSQGGNTEAFF.

This clone was seen a single time. The chain is built from TRBV11-3 and TRBJ2-7, with TRBD2 matching over 9 bases. The CDR3 length is 13 residues. From germline, CDR1 is SGHNT and CDR2 YENEEA. Trimming took 5 bases from V and 6 from J; bases not matched to a gene: 5. For the CDR3, the DNA is TGTGCCAGCAGCCTGGGACTAGCAGGCGAGCAGTACTTC. Amino acids: CASSLGLAGEQYF.

This chain links TRBV28 with TRBJ2-7; 9 bases fit TRBD1. V was clipped by 6 bases and J by 3 bases; unmatched bases: 6. Germline loops: CDR1 MDHEN, CDR2 SYDVKM. The CDR3 totals 14 residues. The CDR3 DNA follows: TGTGCCAGCAGGGCCCTGGACAGGGGCTACGAGCAGTACTTC. Its protein product is CASRALDRGYEQYF. The full variable domain, its missing parts supplied by reference TRBV28 and TRBJ2-7, is DVKVTQSSRYLVKRTGEKVFLECVQDMDHENMFWYRQDPGLGLRLIYFSYDVKMKEKGDIPEGYSVSREKKERFSLILESASTNQTSMYLCASRALDRGYEQYFGPGTRLTVT.

The chain combines TRBV30 with TRBJ2-5; D is possibly TRBD2 (6 bases). The CDR3 extends over 14 amino acids. Germline V gives CDR1 GTSNPN, CDR2 SVGIG (reference sequence). V lost 1 base, J lost 5 bases, and 14 bases lay in between. The CDR3 sequence: CAWSDGTGVETQYF. As DNA, the CDR3 is TGTGCCTGGAGTGATGGTACGGGAGTGGAGACCCAGTACTTC.

This chain connects TRBV5-1 to TRBJ1-2; perhaps TRBD1 as D (5 bases). The V and J ends lost 4 bases and 3 bases respectively, with 16 bases between them. The CDR3 loop spans 15 amino acids. Germline CDR1 SGHRS, CDR2 YFSETQ. In DNA form, the CDR3 reads TGCGCCAGCAGCGAAGGAACTAGGGGAGACTATGGCTACACCTTC. This encodes CASSEGTRGDYGYTF.

This chain uses TRBV19 with TRBJ1-5, with 8 bases identical to TRBD1. Germline CDR1 is LNHDA and CDR2 is SQIVND (reference sequence). J was trimmed by 3 bases and V by 2 bases; bases with no gene match: 6. There are 16 residues in the CDR3. This CDR3 reads CASSIRQGTDNQPQHF. CDR3 in DNA: TGTGCCAGTAGTATAAGACAGGGGACCGACAATCAGCCCCAGCATTTT. The whole variable domain, filled in from reference TRBV19 and TRBJ1-5, reads DGGITQSPKYLFRKEGQNVTLSCEQNLNHDAMYWYRQDPGQGLRLIYYSQIVNDFQKGDIAEGYSVSREKKESFPLTVTSAQKNPTAFYLCASSIRQGTDNQPQHFGDGTRLSIL.

The chain couples TRBV30 to TRBJ2-7, with D unclear. V gave up 4 bases and J gave up 5 bases, with 12 bases separating them. The CDR3 contains 12 residues. The germline CDR1 and CDR2 sequences are GTSNPN and SVGIG (reference sequence). The CDR3 DNA reads as TGTGCCTGGACAGGATTTCGGGACGAGCAGTACTTC. This codes for CAWTGFRDEQYF.

With respect to this clone: This may come from a read error, since a much larger clone is one base off. Other DNA sequences within the sample encode an identical CDR3. CDR3 in DNA: TGTGCCAGCAGCCGCCAGGGGGACACTGAAGCTTTCTTT. Its protein is CASSRQGDTEAFF. J is TRBJ1-1 and V is TRBV14; 7 bases map to TRBD1. The germline V gene encodes CDR1 SGHDN and CDR2 FVKESK. The ends lost 4 bases at V and 3 bases at J; junction bases unmatched: 2. The CDR3 spans 13 residues.

There are a few counts of this clone. V and J are TRBV6-6 and TRBJ2-1; tentatively, D is TRBD1 (6 bases). The length of the CDR3 is 12 residues. Trimming pared 6 bases from V and 5 bases from J, leaving 8 bases between. Germline V gene sequence: CDR1 MNHNY, CDR2 SVGAGI (reference sequence). The CDR3 region is CASRQGDNEQFF. CDR3 DNA sequence: TGTGCCAGCAGACAGGGTGACAATGAGCAGTTCTTC.

This clone was seen only a few times. The chain combines TRBV9 with TRBJ2-2, with TRBD2 identical over 9 bases. The CDR3 is made up of 17 amino acids. The junction had 6 bases not matched to a gene; V was cut back by 0 bases and J by 3 bases. Germline CDR1 is SGDLS and CDR2 is YYNGEE. Written as DNA, the CDR3 is TGTGCCAGCAGCGTAGAACTGACTAGCGGTTACACCGGGGAGCTGTTTTTT. Its translation is CASSVELTSGYTGELFF.

The chain carries TRBV7-9 and TRBJ1-1; D is perhaps TRBD1 (6 bases). Germline CDR1 is SEHNR and CDR2 is FQNEAQ (reference sequence). This CDR3 contains 13 residues. Trimming removed 7 bases from V and 8 bases from J, with 17 bases in between. The CDR3 sequence: CASTISFRGEAFF. CDR3 DNA: TGTGCCAGCACCATCAGCTTCAGGGGCGAAGCTTTCTTT.

CDR3 residues: CASSLESGDPYNEQFF. CDR3 nucleotides: TGTGCCAGCAGCTTAGAGTCGGGAGACCCCTACAATGAGCAGTTCTTC. This rearrangement joins TRBV7-6 to TRBJ2-1, with D perhaps TRBD2 (6 bases). Trimming shortened V by 1 base and J by 2 bases, and 12 bases separated the two germline ends. Germline CDR1 reads SGHVS; CDR2 reads FNYEAQ. CDR3 length: 16 amino acids.

This clone has just a few counts. V is TRBV7-9 and J is TRBJ2-5, with D unclear. The germline V gene has CDR1 SEHNR and CDR2 FQNEAQ (reference sequence). V was trimmed by 6 bases and J by 3 bases, leaving 8 bases between them. CDR3 length: 12 residues. CDR3 region: CASRGREETQYF. The DNA of the CDR3 is TGTGCCAGCAGAGGACGGGAAGAGACCCAGTACTTC.